A single T cell receptor beta chain is shown here with its context. This clone's antigen is unknown. The sample holds no much larger clone one base away, and base qualities are not on file. The data were obtained in a study of control samples from healthy donors and cancer patients (dated by TCRdb to the early 2020s). V lost 4 bases and J lost 10 bases; the stretch between them is 14 bases long. From the cysteine up to the phenylalanine, the CDR3 has a length of 13 residues. The only DNA kept is the CDR3, 39 bases in frame from the first base. The library relied on the immunoSEQ multiplex PCR assay. In TCRdb, the immuneACCESS table is reduced to in-frame sequences with V and J assigned. These tables do not hold every clone; where another copy was compared, an unresolved V gene accounts for under half, and the others remain unexplained. The sample profile shows approximately 170,000 clones; around 95% of them were found once. Jointly, the top ten make up over 4% of the sample.

The sequenced sample was blood. The sequence was collected from a woman aged 55-70 years in good health. Recombination linked TRBV12-3 or TRBV12-4 to TRBJ2-1; matching of 5 bases hints at TRBD1 as the D gene. The sequence in DNA is TGTGCCAGCAGTTGGGGCAGCATCCTAGAGCAGTTCTTC. This encodes CASSWGSILEQFF.